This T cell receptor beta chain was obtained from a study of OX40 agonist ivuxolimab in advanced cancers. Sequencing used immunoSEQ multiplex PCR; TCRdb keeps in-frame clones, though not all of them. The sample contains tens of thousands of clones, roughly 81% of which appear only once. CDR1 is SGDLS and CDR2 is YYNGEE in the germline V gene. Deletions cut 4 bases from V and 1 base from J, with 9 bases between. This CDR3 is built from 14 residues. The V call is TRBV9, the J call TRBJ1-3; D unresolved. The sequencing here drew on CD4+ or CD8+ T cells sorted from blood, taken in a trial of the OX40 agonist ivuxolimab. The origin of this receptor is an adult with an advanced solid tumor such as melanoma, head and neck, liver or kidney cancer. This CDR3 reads CASSPGGSGNTIYF. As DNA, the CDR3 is TGTGCCAGCAGCCCCGGAGGGTCTGGAAACACCATATATTTT.